The 28 T cell receptor beta chains given below trace back to one sample, sequenced in a study of blood T cells in healthy people across ages. Next came a second PCR, run for about 6 to 11 cycles, which used a sample-barcoded 5' primer along with a J-beta primer mix. Via MiXCR, TCRdb re-called the 5' RACE reads, giving one row per CDR3 protein. Among over a million distinct CDR3 sequences listed, around two fifths were seen once. The specimen sequenced was blood. The receptors originated from a woman aged 18-29 years in good health.

The chain is built from TRBV15 and TRBJ2-1; TRBD1 matches 7 bases. V dropped 8 bases and J dropped 10; count of bases not matched to a gene: 14. Germline loops: CDR1 LNHNV, CDR2 YYDKDF (reference sequence). The CDR3 is made up of 14 amino acids. CDR3 residues: CATQVSTGLEEQFF. CDR3 in DNA: TGTGCCACCCAGGTCTCGACAGGGTTGGAGGAGCAGTTCTTC. The full variable domain, with the rest looked up from reference TRBV15 and TRBJ2-1, is DAMVIQNPRYQVTQFGKPVTLSCSQTLNHNVMYWYQQKSSQAPKLLFHYYDKDFNNEADTPDNFQSRRPNTSFCFLDIRSPGLGDTAMYLCATQVSTGLEEQFFGPGTRLTVL.

The chain joins TRBV21-1 to TRBJ2-1; TRBD2 reflects the table's D call only, with no check against the DNA. TRBV21-1 is noted as a pseudogene. This CDR3 has 13 amino acids. CDR3 coding DNA: TGTGCCAGCAACTTGACTAGCGAAAACTTGCAGTTCTTC. The encoded protein is CASNLTSENLQFF.

V usage is TRBV6-1 and J usage is TRBJ1-2; D remains ambiguous. Trimming pared 1 base from V and 4 bases from J, leaving 19 bases between. Per the germline V gene, CDR1 is MNHNS and CDR2 is SASEGT. The CDR3 has 17 amino acids. The CDR3 region has the DNA TGTGCCAGCAGTGAAGGGTGGTGGGTCCAGAGAAGCTATGGCTACACCTTC. Its translation: CASSEGWWVQRSYGYTF.

The chain couples TRBV30 to TRBJ1-2; maybe TRBD1 (5 bases). V was shortened by 4 bases and J by 2 bases, with 17 bases between the two germline ends. This CDR3 comprises 15 residues. CDR1 GTSNPN and CDR2 SVGIG come from the germline V gene (reference sequence). The CDR3 nucleotides are TGTGCCTGGATCGAAACCGGGACGGTGAACTATGGCTACACCTTC. Its protein is CAWIETGTVNYGYTF.

The V and J genes are TRBV21-1 and TRBJ2-7. TRBV21-1 is tagged as a pseudogene. This CDR3 spans 10 amino acids. The CDR3 is CASQWYEQYF. CDR3 DNA sequence: TGTGCCAGCCAGTGGTACGAGCAGTACTTC.

The V call is TRBV27, the J call TRBJ2-1, with D perhaps matching TRBD1 (6 bases). Germline CDR1 is MNHEY and CDR2 is SMNVEV (reference sequence). The CDR3 is made up of 14 amino acids. Trimming left V 7 bases short and J 6 bases short, with 16 bases between. Here the CDR3 reads CASTRDTFGNEQFF. As DNA, the CDR3 is TGTGCCAGCACGAGGGACACATTCGGCAATGAGCAGTTCTTC.

This clonotype has only a few counts. V gene TRBV10-3 combines with J gene TRBJ2-6; D could derive from TRBD1 or TRBD2 (5 bases each). The germline gives CDR1 ENHRY, CDR2 SYGVKD. The V and J ends lost 5 bases and 2 bases respectively, with 7 bases between them. The CDR3 is 14 amino acids. The CDR3 here is CAISLGPGANVLTF. The CDR3 bases are TGTGCCATCAGTTTGGGACCTGGGGCCAACGTCCTGACTTTC.

This clonotype turned up a few times. The gene calls are TRBV7-2 and TRBJ2-7; D may be TRBD1 (6 bases). Germline assignment: CDR1 SGHTA and CDR2 FQGNSA. There are 14 residues in the CDR3. V was cut by 6 bases and J by 0 bases, with 12 bases left in between. In DNA, the CDR3 is TGTGCCAGCAGACAGGGACCCTCCTCCTACGAGCAGTACTTC. Amino acid sequence: CASRQGPSSYEQYF.

This chain connects TRBV5-1 to TRBJ2-4; D ambiguous. The DNA end is more similar to TRBJ2-7, so the J call may be wrong. Germline loops: CDR1 SGHRS, CDR2 YFSETQ. There are 14 residues in the CDR3. The CDR3 loop reads CASSSSGPPYEQYF. In DNA, the CDR3 is TGCGCCAGCAGCTCCTCCGGGCCCCCCTACGAGCAGTACTTC.

The rearrangement links TRBV2 to TRBJ2-1; D uncertain. The CDR3 has 13 amino acids. Germline lookup yields CDR1 SNHLY and CDR2 FYNNEI. V was pared by 7 bases and J by 3 bases, with 10 bases between. The CDR3 is CASKKDGYNEQFF. The CDR3 region has the DNA TGTGCCAGCAAGAAGGACGGCTACAATGAGCAGTTCTTC.

The V and J genes are TRBV12-1 and TRBJ1-1; TRBD1, the table's D call, lacks a check against the DNA. TRBV12-1 is a pseudogene locus. This CDR3 contains 14 residues. The CDR3: CASSPCEVNTEAFF. The DNA for the CDR3 is TGTGCCAGCAGCCCCTGTGAAGTGAACACTGAAGCTTTCTTT.

CDR3: CASGFGGTYEQYF. In DNA, the CDR3 is TGTGCTAGTGGTTTTGGGGGTACCTACGAGCAGTACTTC. The chain recombines TRBV12-5 with TRBJ2-4, with D perhaps being TRBD1 or TRBD2 (5 bases each). The better agreement between TRBJ2-7 and the DNA end casts doubt on the J call. The CDR3 has 13 amino acids. The germline gives CDR1 LGHNT, CDR2 FRNRAP.

V is TRBV29-1 and J is TRBJ1-2; 9 bases agree with TRBD1. The germline V gene encodes CDR1 SQVTM and CDR2 ANQGSEA. The J segment lost 4 bases and the V segment lost 0 bases, leaving 3 bases of the junction unmatched. This CDR3 spans 14 amino acids. The CDR3 region is CSVEETGGVYGYTF. CDR3 coding DNA: TGCAGCGTTGAAGAGACAGGGGGGGTCTATGGCTACACCTTC.

The sample holds one count of this clonotype. This chain connects TRBV10-3 to TRBJ1-3, with 9 nucleotides matching TRBD1. From germline, CDR1 is ENHRY and CDR2 SYGVKD. V lost 6 bases and J lost 4; bases outside the gene matches: 4. The CDR3 has 14 amino acids. The CDR3 sequence: CAISGTGTGNTIYF. CDR3 coding DNA: TGTGCCATCAGCGGGACAGGGACAGGAAACACCATATATTTT.

This clonotype showed up just a few times. The chain links TRBV21-1 to TRBJ2-2; TRBD1, the table's D call, was not compared with the DNA. TRBV21-1 is a documented pseudogene. The CDR3 extends over 17 amino acids. CDR3: CASSKEGRGRRAGELFF. The CDR3 DNA is TGTGCCAGCAGCAAAGAGGGCAGAGGGAGGCGCGCCGGGGAGCTGTTTTTT.

The gene calls are TRBV29-1 and TRBJ1-1; D might be TRBD1 (6 bases). Trimming took 7 bases from V and 0 from J, leaving 18 bases between them. The CDR3 length is 15 residues. The germline gives CDR1 SQVTM, CDR2 ANQGSEA. DNA for the CDR3: TGCAGCGCCCGAGGGGGGGCGCGGGTGAACACTGAAGCTTTCTTT. Translated, it gives CSARGGARVNTEAFF.

The chain is built from TRBV5-1 and TRBJ2-6, with TRBD2 identical over 9 bases. Germline trimming cut 4 bases from V and 1 base from J; bases unmatched to any gene: 18. The CDR3 covers 21 residues. The germline V gene has CDR1 SGHRS and CDR2 YFSETQ. In DNA, the CDR3 is TGCGCCAGCAGCCCTCGTTCTAGCGGGGTGTTTGCCGGATCTGGGGCCAACGTCCTGACTTTC. This gives the protein CASSPRSSGVFAGSGANVLTF.

The chain is built from TRBV4-2 and TRBJ1-2, with D possibly being TRBD1 (5 bases). Per germline, CDR1 LGHNA and CDR2 YNFKEQ. The V end lost 0 bases, the J end lost 4 bases, and 12 bases lay between the germline ends. This CDR3 is built from 15 residues. Here the CDR3 reads CASSQDPQEVYGYTF. CDR3 DNA: TGTGCCAGCAGCCAAGATCCACAGGAGGTCTATGGCTACACCTTC.

This clonotype was detected a few times. This chain links TRBV4-1 with TRBJ1-2; perhaps TRBD1 as D (6 bases). V was shortened by 5 bases and J by 2 bases, with 12 bases between the two germline ends. CDR1 MGHRA and CDR2 YSYEKL come from the germline V gene. CDR3 length: 14 residues. The CDR3, as DNA: TGCGCCAGCAGCTCGACAGGCTTAAACTATGGCTACACCTTC. Its translation is CASSSTGLNYGYTF.

This clonotype has more than one count but fewer than ten. The rearrangement joins TRBV6-5 to TRBJ2-3; tentative D call: TRBD2 (5 bases). This CDR3 region has 13 residues. Trimming took 7 bases from V and 4 from J, leaving 12 bases between them. From germline, CDR1 is MNHEY and CDR2 SVGAGI. CDR3 DNA: TGTGCCAGCAAGTCGGGGTCAGCAGATACGCAGTATTTT. Translated: CASKSGSADTQYF.

CDR3 DNA sequence: TGTGCCTGGAGTCCCCAGGTTTCCTACGAGCAGTACTTC. This translates into CAWSPQVSYEQYF. The J gene is TRBJ2-7, the V gene TRBV30; D is uncertain. V gave up 2 bases and J gave up 1 base, with 9 bases separating them. Germline V gene sequence: CDR1 GTSNPN, CDR2 SVGIG (reference sequence). This CDR3 is built from 13 residues.

V gene TRBV21-1 combines with J gene TRBJ1-2. TRBV21-1 is a pseudogene segment. The CDR3 totals 16 residues. The CDR3 is CASSKAGEGSFYGYTF. CDR3 nucleotide sequence: TGTGCCAGCAGCAAAGCGGGGGAGGGCAGTTTCTATGGCTACACCTTC.

The genes are TRBV4-1 and TRBJ1-4; TRBD1 aligns across 9 bases. Trimming cost V 2 bases and J 4 bases; bases outside gene matches: 5. The germline CDR1 and CDR2 sequences are MGHRA and YSYEKL. The CDR3 contains 16 residues. The CDR3 loop is CASSQFPGQGNEKLFF. DNA for the CDR3: TGCGCCAGCAGCCAATTCCCGGGACAGGGTAATGAAAAACTGTTTTTT.

The V call is TRBV3-1, the J call TRBJ1-5, with D unresolved. V was pared by 8 bases and J by 0 bases, with 14 bases between. Germline V gene data show CDR1 as LGHDT and CDR2 as YNNKEL (reference sequence). The length of the CDR3 is 15 residues. CDR3: CASGRNAASNQPQHF. The CDR3 region has the DNA TGTGCCAGCGGCCGAAATGCAGCTAGCAATCAGCCCCAGCATTTT.

The sample holds a few counts of this clonotype. V is TRBV5-1 and J is TRBJ2-5; D uncertain. The germline gives CDR1 SGHRS, CDR2 YFSETQ. This CDR3 contains 14 residues. With 2 bases removed from V and 2 bases from J, the gap between germline ends came to 10 bases. As DNA, the CDR3 is TGCGCCAGCAGCTTCGGTAGCCGTCAAGAGACCCAGTACTTC. It is translated as CASSFGSRQETQYF.

This clonotype was picked up a small number of times. This sequence joins TRBV20-1 and TRBJ2-3, with 9 nucleotides matching TRBD2. This CDR3 has 15 amino acids. With 2 bases clipped from V and 4 bases from J, the junction kept 7 bases outside the gene matches. Germline assignment: CDR1 DFQATT and CDR2 SNEGSKA (reference sequence). The CDR3 region is CSARHLAGLADTQYF. The DNA for the CDR3 is TGCAGTGCTAGACACCTAGCGGGATTGGCAGATACGCAGTATTTT.

The chain joins TRBV12-1 to TRBJ2-3; the table's D gene call, TRBD1, was not cross checked with the DNA. TRBV12-1 is a pseudogene segment. The CDR3 contains 16 residues. The CDR3 sequence: CASSFVLGGAPDTQYF. CDR3 sequence (DNA): TGTGCCAGCAGCTTTGTTTTGGGGGGGGCACCAGATACGCAGTATTTT.

The chain uses TRBV12-3 or TRBV12-4 and TRBJ1-2; maybe TRBD1 (6 bases). The CDR3 runs to 15 residues. Trimming removed 6 bases from V and 4 bases from J, with 18 bases in between. CDR3 in amino acids: CASSLSNGRGYGYTF. Here the CDR3 DNA reads TGTGCCAGCAGCCTTTCTAACGGCAGGGGCTATGGCTACACCTTC.